These 28 T cell receptor beta chains were sequenced from one sample in a study of CD8+CD57+ T cells in acquired aplastic anemia. The template used for profiling TCR beta VDJ and CDR3 was genomic DNA. TCRdb reanalysed the reads using MiXCR and keeps one entry per CDR3 protein. The table lists over 150,000 distinct CDR3 sequences, approximately 50% of them singletons. The sample was sorted CD4+, CD8+, or CD8+CD57+ T cells (not recorded which) from PBMCs. These receptors all stem from a human donor in good health, serving as a control.

This clonotype turned up a few times. The chain uses TRBV19 and TRBJ2-1, with 8 bases identical to TRBD1. The CDR3 is 15 amino acids. Losses at the gene ends were 5 bases for V and 6 bases for J; bases not matched to a gene: 9. Germline CDR1 LNHDA, CDR2 SQIVND (reference sequence). The CDR3 nucleotides read TGTGCCAGTAGTTCCCAGGGGGCAATCGGCAATGAGCAGTTCTTC. Translated: CASSSQGAIGNEQFF.

This chain joins TRBV7-2 and TRBJ2-5; the match to TRBD2 covers 12 bases. Germline assignment: CDR1 SGHTA and CDR2 FQGNSA. This CDR3 has 18 amino acids. With V trimmed by 1 base and J by 4 bases, 10 bases remained unmatched. The CDR3 DNA reads as TGTGCCAGCAGCTTAGTTTCAACTAGCGGGGGGAGGAGAGAGACCCAGTACTTC. This encodes CASSLVSTSGGRRETQYF.

The table lists this clonotype with many counts. V and J are TRBV11-2 and TRBJ2-5; D may correspond to TRBD1 or TRBD2 (7 bases each). V was cut by 5 bases and J by 4 bases, with 17 bases left in between. The CDR3 loop spans 15 amino acids. Germline V gives CDR1 SGHAT, CDR2 FQNNGV. The CDR3 is CASSLSQGGGETQYF. In DNA, the CDR3 is TGTGCCAGCAGCCTAAGCCAGGGGGGGGGAGAGACCCAGTACTTC.

The chain joins TRBV7-6 to TRBJ1-2; 8 nucleotides match TRBD1. Germline values: CDR1 SGHVS, CDR2 FNYEAQ. V lost 4 bases, J lost 7 bases, and 8 bases stayed unmatched. CDR3 size: 14 residues. The CDR3 DNA sequence: TGTGCCAGCAGCTCCGGACAGGGCGGTAGTGGCTACACCTTC. Its protein is CASSSGQGGSGYTF.

This clonotype was counted at least ten times. This chain joins TRBV20-1 and TRBJ2-3; 9 nucleotides line up with TRBD2. CDR3 length equals 16 residues. Germline-derived CDR1 and CDR2 are DFQATT and SNEGSKA (reference sequence). Trimming took 0 bases from V and 0 from J; bases not matched to a gene: 4. CDR3 sequence (DNA): TGCAGTGCTAGAGATGGGGGGACTAGCAGCACAGATACGCAGTATTTT. It specifies CSARDGGTSSTDTQYF.

The rearrangement uses TRBV5-1 and TRBJ1-5; TRBD1 agrees at 8 bases. The V gene's germline CDR1 is SGHRS and CDR2 YFSETQ. V lost 2 bases to trimming and J lost 11 bases; unmatched junction nucleotides: 15. This CDR3 spans 16 amino acids. The CDR3 spells CASSFRTGSAVETQHF. In DNA, the CDR3 is TGCGCCAGCAGCTTCAGGACAGGGAGCGCAGTGGAGACCCAGCATTTT.

This chain connects TRBV20-1 to TRBJ1-4, with D hard to call. The V gene's germline CDR1 is DFQATT and CDR2 SNEGSKA (reference sequence). The CDR3 loop spans 11 amino acids. V lost 7 bases, J lost 2 bases, and 5 bases lay in between. The CDR3 protein is CSVLTNEKLFF. CDR3 DNA sequence: TGCAGTGTCCTGACTAATGAAAAACTGTTTTTT.

There are a few counts of this clonotype. The rearrangement links TRBV19 to TRBJ1-5, with 9 bases lining up with TRBD1. The CDR3 is 15 residues long. Germline-derived CDR1 and CDR2 are LNHDA and SQIVND (reference sequence). Trimming at V came to 4 bases and at J to 6 bases, leaving 7 bases not matched to a gene. CDR3 DNA: TGTGCCAGTAGTAGAATCGGGACAGGGCCTCAGCCCCAGCATTTT. It yields the protein CASSRIGTGPQPQHF.

The chain joins TRBV7-8 to TRBJ2-3; D call uncertain. The CDR3 has 14 amino acids. Deletions cut 1 base from V and 2 bases from J, with 7 bases between. CDR1 and CDR2 (germline): SGHVS, FQNEAQ. The DNA of the CDR3 is TGTGCCAGCAGCTTAGGTAGAAACACAGATACGCAGTATTTT. This gives the protein CASSLGRNTDTQYF.

Ten or more counts support this clonotype. The chain links TRBV7-9 to TRBJ2-5; D gene ambiguous. The CDR3 runs to 14 residues. Trimming pared 3 bases from V and 4 bases from J, leaving 12 bases between. Per germline, CDR1 SEHNR and CDR2 FQNEAQ (reference sequence). This CDR3 is CASSLGAETETQYF. The CDR3 nucleotides read TGTGCCAGCAGCTTGGGCGCAGAAACAGAGACCCAGTACTTC.

This clonotype was observed many times. The J gene is TRBJ2-2, the V gene TRBV24-1; TRBD1 aligns across 7 bases. The CDR3 is 14 residues long. CDR1 is KGHDR and CDR2 is SFDVKD in the germline V gene. Trimming removed 6 bases from V and 6 bases from J; junction bases left unmatched: 6. The CDR3 coding sequence is TGTGCCACCAGTCCGGGACAGAAGGCCGGGGAGCTGTTTTTT. Protein sequence: CATSPGQKAGELFF.

This clonotype was observed a handful of times. The chain has TRBV7-8 and TRBJ2-7; D unresolved. From germline, CDR1 is SGHVS and CDR2 FQNEAQ. With 0 bases removed from V and 3 bases from J, the gap between germline ends came to 15 bases. The CDR3 totals 16 residues. For the CDR3, the DNA is TGTGCCAGCAGCTTAGCGAGTACAGCCCTGAACTACGAGCAGTACTTC. Amino acid sequence: CASSLASTALNYEQYF.

The J gene is TRBJ2-7, the V gene TRBV5-1, with 11 bases identical to TRBD2. V trimming: 0 bases; J trimming: 5 bases; junction bases outside the gene matches: 10. CDR1 and CDR2 from the germline V gene are SGHRS and YFSETQ. CDR3 length: 17 residues. CDR3 nucleotide sequence: TGCGCCAGCAGCTTGGCAGGACTAGCGGGCCATGTAGACGAGCAGTACTTC. This gives the protein CASSLAGLAGHVDEQYF.

Points on this clonotype: Since a much larger clone is just one base distant, this may be a read error. The CDR3 region has the DNA TGTACCAGCAGTACATCGCGGGGGCTAGAGTATGGCTACACCTTC. It specifies CTSSTSRGLEYGYTF. V gene TRBV28 combines with J gene TRBJ1-2, with D perhaps TRBD1 (6 bases). CDR1 is MDHEN and CDR2 is SYDVKM in the germline V gene. This CDR3 is built from 15 residues.

This clonotype was counted between two and nine times. V usage is TRBV2 and J usage is TRBJ2-1; D not certain. Germline V gene sequence: CDR1 SNHLY, CDR2 FYNNEI. Trimming took 2 bases from V and 12 from J, leaving 14 bases between them. This CDR3 has 13 amino acids. This chain's CDR3 is CASSESSQVGQFF. In nucleotides, the CDR3 is TGTGCCAGCAGTGAATCGAGTCAGGTCGGGCAGTTCTTC.

Remarks on this clonotype: Relative to the germline gene, one junction end is altered; a read error may explain this. The DNA of the CDR3 is TGTGCCAGTAGATTAGGGCTTTCGGACAATGAGCCCCAGCATTTT. The encoded protein is CASRLGLSDNEPQHF. The gene calls are TRBV19 and TRBJ1-5, with TRBD1 as a possible D gene (5 bases). The CDR3 is 15 residues long. From germline, CDR1 is LNHDA and CDR2 SQIVND (reference sequence).

The rearrangement links TRBV4-3 to TRBJ2-7; TRBD2 is a possible D gene (6 bases). CDR1 and CDR2 (germline): LGHNA, YSLEER. There are 15 residues in the CDR3. The V and J ends lost 3 bases and 3 bases respectively, with 15 bases between them. CDR3 loop: CASSHHRQTSYEQYF. CDR3 DNA sequence: TGCGCCAGCAGCCACCATCGACAGACTAGCTACGAGCAGTACTTC.

On this clonotype: The final CDR3 position lacks the conserved phenylalanine or tryptophan, pointing to a likely read error. V and J are TRBV5-1 and TRBJ2-3; the D gene is possibly TRBD2 (5 bases). The CDR3 covers 16 residues. Germline lookup yields CDR1 SGHRS and CDR2 YFSETQ. As DNA, the CDR3 is TGCGCCGGCAGCCTCACTAGGGATGGGGGCACAGATACGCAGTATTCT. This translates into CAGSLTRDGGTDTQYS.

Points on this clonotype: Because the CDR3's place on the DNA is in doubt, the DNA is left out and the CDR3 is given as listed by TCRdb. J is TRBJ1-2 and V is TRBV12-3 or TRBV12-4. The CDR3 is 13 amino acids in total, end residues counted. The CDR3 protein is CAVSVPATYGYTF.

V and J are TRBV18 and TRBJ1-1; D is possibly TRBD1 (6 bases). V was cut by 3 bases and J by 2 bases, with 10 bases left in between. The CDR3 runs 14 residues. Germline-derived CDR1 and CDR2 are KGHSH and LQKENI. The DNA of the CDR3 is TGTGCCAGCTCACCGCCCAGGGGAAACACTGAAGCTTTCTTT. Protein sequence: CASSPPRGNTEAFF.

This clonotype was detected many times. The V gene is TRBV7-2, the J gene TRBJ2-7; 9 positions agree with TRBD2. Germline CDR1 is SGHTA and CDR2 is FQGNSA. The ends lost 2 bases at V and 3 bases at J; junction bases unmatched: 5. The CDR3 contains 15 residues. Here the CDR3 DNA reads TGTGCCAGCAGCTTAAAATCTAGCGGGGACTACGAGCAGTACTTC. As protein: CASSLKSSGDYEQYF. Full variable domain (remainder filled in from reference TRBV7-2 and TRBJ2-7): GAGVSQSPSNKVTEKGKDVELRCDPISGHTALYWYRQSLGQGLEFLIYFQGNSAPDKSGLPSDRFSAERTGGSVSTLTIQRTQQEDSAVYLCASSLKSSGDYEQYFGPGTRLTVT.

A remark on this clonotype: A junction end diverges from the germline sequence, so it may reflect a read error. Here the CDR3 reads CAASDQDRQEETQYF. As DNA, the CDR3 is TGTGCCGCCAGTGACCAGGACAGGCAAGAAGAGACCCAGTACTTC. The V gene is TRBV24-1, the J gene TRBJ2-5; TRBD1 aligns across 7 bases. Germline-derived CDR1 and CDR2 are KGHDR and SFDVKD. The CDR3 has 15 amino acids.

For this clonotype: The conserved closing phenylalanine or tryptophan is absent in this CDR3, likely reflecting a read error. The J gene is TRBJ1-4, the V gene TRBV9; 9 nucleotides match TRBD1. Germline CDR1 SGDLS, CDR2 YYNGEE. J was trimmed by 7 bases and V by 0 bases; bases with no gene match: 7. This CDR3 has 16 residues. In DNA, the CDR3 is TGTGCCAGCAGCGTAGGGGGGACAGGGAAGGGTGAAAAACTGTTTTCT. Translation: CASSVGGTGKGEKLFS.

The chain combines TRBV2 with TRBJ1-2; 10 nucleotides line up with TRBD1. This CDR3 comprises 13 residues. Losses at the gene ends were 6 bases for V and 6 bases for J; bases not matched to a gene: 4. In germline, CDR1 is SNHLY, CDR2 FYNNEI. The CDR3 reads CASSTGTGDGYTF. In DNA, the CDR3 is TGTGCCAGCAGCACCGGGACAGGGGATGGCTACACCTTC.

Note on this clonotype: At one end the junction does not follow the germline gene, possibly because of a read error. This sequence joins TRBV10-3 and TRBJ1-2; TRBD1 is a possible D gene (5 bases). CDR3 length: 16 residues. From germline, CDR1 is ENHRY and CDR2 SYGVKD. This CDR3 reads CAIGESGRVGLYGYTF. Here the CDR3 DNA reads TGTGCCATCGGTGAGTCCGGCAGGGTGGGACTCTATGGCTACACCTTC.

V usage is TRBV7-2 and J usage is TRBJ2-1; TRBD1 might be the D (6 bases). Germline V lookup: CDR1 SGHTA, CDR2 FQGNSA. Trimming removed 5 bases from V and 5 bases from J, with 16 bases in between. This CDR3 contains 15 residues. CDR3 protein: CASSPVWTADNEQFF. The CDR3 DNA reads as TGTGCCAGCAGCCCCGTATGGACAGCGGACAATGAGCAGTTCTTC.

This chain joins TRBV2 and TRBJ2-3; 7 nucleotides agree with TRBD2. The junction had 6 bases not matched to a gene; V was cut back by 6 bases and J by 0 bases. The CDR3 extends over 15 amino acids. Looked up from germline, CDR1 is SNHLY and CDR2 is FYNNEI. This chain's CDR3 is CASRQVAGSTDTQYF. CDR3 DNA sequence: TGTGCCAGCAGGCAGGTAGCGGGCAGCACAGATACGCAGTATTTT. The whole variable domain, remainder taken from reference TRBV2 and TRBJ2-3, is EPEVTQTPSHQVTQMGQEVILRCVPISNHLYFYWYRQILGQKVEFLVSFYNNEISEKSEIFDDQFSVERPDGSNFTLKIRSTKLEDSAMYFCASRQVAGSTDTQYFGPGTRLTVL.

This rearrangement joins TRBV2 to TRBJ2-6, with D possibly being TRBD1 (8 bases). Trimming took 5 bases from V and 3 from J, leaving 14 bases between them. Germline-derived CDR1 and CDR2 are SNHLY and FYNNEI. This CDR3 comprises 16 residues. CDR3 residues: CASSLTGEGGANVLTF. The CDR3 bases are TGTGCCAGCAGTCTGACAGGGGAGGGTGGGGCCAACGTCCTGACTTTC.